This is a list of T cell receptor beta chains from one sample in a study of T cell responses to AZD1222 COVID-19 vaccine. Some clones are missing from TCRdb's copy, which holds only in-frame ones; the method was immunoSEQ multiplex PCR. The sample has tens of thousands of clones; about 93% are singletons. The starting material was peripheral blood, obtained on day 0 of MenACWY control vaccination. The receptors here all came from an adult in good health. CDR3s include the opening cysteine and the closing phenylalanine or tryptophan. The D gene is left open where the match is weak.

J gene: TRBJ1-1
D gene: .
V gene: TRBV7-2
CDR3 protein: CASHAGGSGTEAFF

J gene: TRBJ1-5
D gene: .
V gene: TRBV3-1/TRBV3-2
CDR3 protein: CASSQFTGNQPQHF

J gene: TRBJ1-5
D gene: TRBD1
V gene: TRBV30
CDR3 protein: CAWSGTGLQPQHF

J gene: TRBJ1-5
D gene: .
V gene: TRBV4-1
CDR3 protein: CASSQAMGGNQPQHF

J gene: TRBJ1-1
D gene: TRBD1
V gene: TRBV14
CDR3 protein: CASSQGTGLNTEAFF

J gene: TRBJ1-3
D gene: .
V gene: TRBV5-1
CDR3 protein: CASSPDSSGNTIYF

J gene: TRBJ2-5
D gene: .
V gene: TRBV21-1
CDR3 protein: CASSKDGSVKETQYF

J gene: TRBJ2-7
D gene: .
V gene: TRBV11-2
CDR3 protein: CASSLRGALKNEQYF

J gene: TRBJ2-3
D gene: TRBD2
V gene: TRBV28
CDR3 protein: CASSPQTSGTTDTQYF

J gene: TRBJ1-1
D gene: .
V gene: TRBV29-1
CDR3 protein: CSVERGYVGEAFF

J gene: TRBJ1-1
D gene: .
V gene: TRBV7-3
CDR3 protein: CASSLWENTEAFF

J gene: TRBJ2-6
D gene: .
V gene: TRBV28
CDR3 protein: CASSLEVTSGANVLTF

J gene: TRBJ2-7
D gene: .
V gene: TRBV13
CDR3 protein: CASSLTSYEQYF

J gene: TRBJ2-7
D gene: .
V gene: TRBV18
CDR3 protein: CASSPIQGHEQYF

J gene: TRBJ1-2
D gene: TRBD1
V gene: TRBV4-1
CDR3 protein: CASSQVSATGEGYGYTF

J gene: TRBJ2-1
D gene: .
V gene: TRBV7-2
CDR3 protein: CASSLGPGIYNEQFF

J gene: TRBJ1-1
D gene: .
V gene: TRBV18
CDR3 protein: CASSPRGLEVAFF

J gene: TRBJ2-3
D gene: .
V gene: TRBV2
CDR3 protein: CASSEVSGNTQYF

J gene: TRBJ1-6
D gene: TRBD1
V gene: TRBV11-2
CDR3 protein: CASSFGTGGLGSYNSPLHF

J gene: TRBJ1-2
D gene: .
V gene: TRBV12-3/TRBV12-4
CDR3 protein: CASSLASFGYTF

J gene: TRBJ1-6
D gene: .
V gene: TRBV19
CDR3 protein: CASSSESSYNSPLHF

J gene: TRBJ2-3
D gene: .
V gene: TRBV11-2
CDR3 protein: CASSLSASSTDTQYF

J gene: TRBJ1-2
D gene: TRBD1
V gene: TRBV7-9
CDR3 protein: CASSPGTGYGYTF

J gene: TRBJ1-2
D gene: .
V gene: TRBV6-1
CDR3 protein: CASSELSDYGYTF

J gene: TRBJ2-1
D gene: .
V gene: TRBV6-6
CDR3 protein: CASSYSSADYNEQFF